The rows below give T cell receptor beta chains drawn from one sample of a study of T-cell reconstitution after alpha-beta-depleted transplantation in children. TCRdb reanalysed the PCR reads using MiXCR and keeps one entry per CDR3 protein. This table has hundreds of thousands of distinct CDR3 sequences, about 10% appearing once. The sequencing here drew on PBMCs from the stem cell graft donor, taken from the stem cell graft. These receptors originate from a human donor who donated a stem cell graft to a child with acute myeloid leukemia. Both conserved end residues are part of each CDR3. Fields, in order: CDR3 protein, clone size, J gene, V gene. The size of a clone is reported for some rows only, either as once, few or many, or as a class for expanded clones.

CDR3: CASSTPRGLNNSPLHF
size: many
J: TRBJ1-6
V: TRBV28

CDR3: CATVGQGASDEQFF
size: -
J: TRBJ2-1
V: TRBV24-1

CDR3: CSALMASREQYF
size: few
J: TRBJ2-7
V: TRBV20-1

CDR3: CSARLAGAYEQYF
size: many
J: TRBJ2-7
V: TRBV20-1

CDR3: CASSQGRIYGYTF
size: -
J: TRBJ1-2
V: TRBV4-3

CDR3: CASSFIPIFQGYEQYF
size: -
J: TRBJ2-7
V: TRBV11-2

CDR3: CASGFSEGAEAFF
size: few
J: TRBJ1-1
V: TRBV12-5

CDR3: CSAQSGFTDTQYF
size: few
J: TRBJ2-3
V: TRBV20-1

CDR3: CASSPQGFSSYEQYF
size: few
J: TRBJ2-7
V: TRBV7-2

CDR3: CASSSADSSGNTIYF
size: few
J: TRBJ1-3
V: TRBV5-5

CDR3: CASSQRTSGTSYEQYF
size: many
J: TRBJ2-7
V: TRBV4-3

CDR3: CACQGGYGYTF
size: few
J: TRBJ1-2
V: TRBV30

CDR3: CASSVAWGLTDTGELFF
size: -
J: TRBJ2-2
V: TRBV9

CDR3: CASSPETGFNGYTF
size: many
J: TRBJ1-2
V: TRBV4-3

CDR3: CASSWGGLASQETQYF
size: -
J: TRBJ2-5
V: TRBV7-2

CDR3: CASSLRLAGGSNHEQYF
size: few
J: TRBJ2-7
V: TRBV7-9

CDR3: CASSLGTSGSSYTGELFF
size: few
J: TRBJ2-2
V: TRBV7-8

CDR3: CASSFAAGRHNEQFF
size: -
J: TRBJ2-1
V: TRBV7-2

CDR3: CASSQDRDSRPNF
size: -
J: TRBJ2-1
V: TRBV4-2

CDR3: CSASGTPDSPLHF
size: -
J: TRBJ1-6
V: TRBV20-1

CDR3: CSARDPAGVVTEAFF
size: few
J: TRBJ1-1
V: TRBV20-1

CDR3: CASSLALGRTQYF
size: few
J: TRBJ2-3
V: TRBV5-1

CDR3: CSASLLAGGGEQYF
size: -
J: TRBJ2-7
V: TRBV20-1

CDR3: CSARNRAGTEAFF
size: many
J: TRBJ1-1
V: TRBV20-1